These 23 T cell receptor beta chains were all obtained from the same sample, sequenced in a study of beta chain features in type 1 diabetes. Sequencing targeted expressed TCRB transcripts, as all isolated RNA had been reverse transcribed. The assay was immunoSEQ multiplex PCR, and TCRdb's table has in-frame clones only and misses some. The repertoire has 350,000 to 450,000 clones, approximately 15% of them found once; the top ten carry approximately 0.035%. The specimen sequenced was naive CD4+ T cells from blood. These receptors all stem from a man aged 25-45 years in good health.

The chain combines TRBV7-2 with TRBJ1-1; a possible D gene is TRBD1 (5 bases). Trimming shortened V by 5 bases and J by 5 bases, and 12 bases separated the two germline ends. CDR1 SGHTA and CDR2 FQGNSA come from the germline V gene. The CDR3 spans 13 residues. CDR3 bases: TGTGCCAGCAGCATTACAGGTTTTACTGAAGCTTTCTTT. This translates into CASSITGFTEAFF. The whole variable domain, filled in from reference TRBV7-2 and TRBJ1-1, reads GAGVSQSPSNKVTEKGKDVELRCDPISGHTALYWYRQSLGQGLEFLIYFQGNSAPDKSGLPSDRFSAERTGGSVSTLTIQRTQQEDSAVYLCASSITGFTEAFFGQGTRLTVV.

The chain uses TRBV5-1 and TRBJ2-1, with 8 bases lining up with TRBD2. The ends lost 3 bases at V and 8 bases at J; junction bases unmatched: 10. Germline V gene data show CDR1 as SGHRS and CDR2 as YFSETQ. The CDR3 contains 15 residues. For the CDR3, the DNA is TGCGCCAGCAGCTCGAATAGCGGGGTGGTCGATGAGCAGTTCTTC. Protein product: CASSSNSGVVDEQFF.

J is TRBJ1-6 and V is TRBV5-4; TRBD1 aligns across 8 bases. The V gene end was trimmed by 0 bases and the J gene end by 8 bases; junction bases not matched to a gene: 4. The CDR3 length is 15 residues. Germline lookup yields CDR1 SGHNT and CDR2 YYREEE (reference sequence). CDR3 in DNA: TGTGCCAGCAGCTTGGAGGCAGGGGGCTATTCACCCCTCCACTTT. This gives the protein CASSLEAGGYSPLHF. Together with reference TRBV5-4 and TRBJ1-6, the CDR3 gives the full variable domain: ETGVTQSPTHLIKTRGQQVTLRCSSQSGHNTVSWYQQALGQGPQFIFQYYREEENGRGNFPPRFSGLQFPNYSSELNVNALELDDSALYLCASSLEAGGYSPLHFGNGTRLTVT.

This clone came up a few times. The chain recombines TRBV5-6 with TRBJ2-5; tentative D call: TRBD1 (6 bases). The germline V gene encodes CDR1 SGHDT and CDR2 YYEEEE. The V end lost 4 bases, the J end lost 1 base, and 11 bases lay between the germline ends. The CDR3 is made up of 14 amino acids. CDR3 in amino acids: CASSATTGQETQYF. The CDR3 coding sequence is TGTGCCAGCAGCGCCACGACAGGCCAAGAGACCCAGTACTTC.

The chain employs TRBV7-3 and TRBJ2-5, with 9 bases that match TRBD2. The germline V gene has CDR1 SGHTA and CDR2 FQGTGA. The CDR3 spans 15 residues. Germline trimming cut 2 bases from V and 1 base from J; bases unmatched to any gene: 2. The CDR3: CASSLGGLAQETQYF. The CDR3 DNA reads TGTGCCAGCAGCTTAGGGGGACTAGCCCAAGAGACCCAGTACTTC.

The chain couples TRBV11-2 to TRBJ2-1; 14 nucleotides line up with TRBD2. This CDR3 is 16 amino acids long. Germline V gives CDR1 SGHAT, CDR2 FQNNGV. Unmatched junction bases numbered 5, after V lost 5 bases and J lost 5 bases. The CDR3 nucleotides read TGTGCCAGCAGCCTGTGGGGACTAGCGGGGGACAATGAGCAGTTCTTC. Amino acids: CASSLWGLAGDNEQFF.

The chain has TRBV30 and TRBJ1-2; TRBD1 matches 7 bases. There are 15 residues in the CDR3. Germline lookup yields CDR1 GTSNPN and CDR2 SVGIG (reference sequence). The V segment lost 4 bases and the J segment 0 bases; nucleotides outside the gene matches: 8. The CDR3 protein is CAWTGGPYSNYGYTF. The DNA of the CDR3 is TGTGCCTGGACAGGGGGACCATACTCTAACTATGGCTACACCTTC.

The chain is built from TRBV5-1 and TRBJ2-1; D is ambiguous. V was shortened by 0 bases and J by 9 bases, with 7 bases between the two germline ends. This CDR3 region has 12 residues. Germline V lookup: CDR1 SGHRS, CDR2 YFSETQ. The CDR3 nucleotides read TGCGCCAGCAGCTTGGATCTGGCTGAGCAGTTCTTC. As protein: CASSLDLAEQFF.

This clone was seen a few times. V gene TRBV11-2 combines with J gene TRBJ2-1; 10 bases line up with TRBD1. Germline trimming cut 1 base from V and 8 bases from J; bases unmatched to any gene: 2. The CDR3 extends over 14 amino acids. In germline, CDR1 is SGHAT, CDR2 FQNNGV. The CDR3 protein is CASSLGDRGHEQFF. The CDR3 DNA sequence: TGTGCCAGCAGCTTAGGGGACAGGGGTCATGAGCAGTTCTTC. Drawing the rest from reference TRBV11-2 and TRBJ2-1, the complete variable domain is EAGVAQSPRYKIIEKRQSVAFWCNPISGHATLYWYQQILGQGPKLLIQFQNNGVVDDSQLPKDRFSAERLKGVDSTLKIQPAKLEDSAVYLCASSLGDRGHEQFFGPGTRLTVL.

This chain joins TRBV6-6 and TRBJ2-2; no firm D call. Trimming stripped 6 bases from V and 8 bases from J, with 13 bases between. The length of the CDR3 is 13 residues. The germline CDR1 and CDR2 sequences are MNHNY and SVGAGI (reference sequence). The CDR3 reads CASSPLGLGELFF. DNA of the CDR3: TGTGCCAGCAGCCCTCTGGGGTTAGGGGAGCTGTTTTTT.

A few counts support this clone. The CDR3 region has the DNA TGTGCCAGCAGCTTAGGCAGCTTTAACATTCAGTACTTC. This codes for CASSLGSFNIQYF. The J gene is TRBJ2-4, the V gene TRBV7-2; D remains ambiguous. The CDR3 consists of 13 residues. CDR1 is SGHTA, CDR2 FQGNSA, per germline. V gave up 1 base and J gave up 7 bases, with 8 bases separating them.

This clone was counted between two and nine times. The chain couples TRBV4-1 to TRBJ2-3; 8 positions agree with TRBD1. The CDR3 is 16 residues long. V gave up 5 bases and J gave up 0 bases; unmatched junction bases: 7. Germline V lookup: CDR1 MGHRA, CDR2 YSYEKL. The CDR3 protein is CASSDNRGLSTDTQYF. In nucleotides, the CDR3 is TGCGCCAGCAGCGACAACAGGGGGTTGAGCACAGATACGCAGTATTTT.

This clone showed up just a few times. This chain links TRBV7-2 with TRBJ2-7; D possibly corresponds to TRBD2 (6 bases). The CDR3 totals 13 residues. Deletions cut 5 bases from V and 2 bases from J, with 10 bases between. The germline V gene has CDR1 SGHTA and CDR2 FQGNSA. In DNA, the CDR3 is TGTGCCAGCAGCGCGGGACTTACCTACGAGCAGTACTTC. It is translated as CASSAGLTYEQYF.

This clone was observed a handful of times. The V and J genes are TRBV29-1 and TRBJ2-1; TRBD2 aligns across 16 bases. J was trimmed by 3 bases and V by 6 bases; bases with no gene match: 8. The CDR3 has 17 residues. Per germline, CDR1 SQVTM and CDR2 ANQGSEA. This CDR3 reads CSVGGLAGGQRYNEQFF. The CDR3, as DNA: TGCAGCGTCGGGGGACTAGCGGGAGGGCAACGCTACAATGAGCAGTTCTTC.

This clone has more than one count but fewer than ten. The V and J genes are TRBV7-2 and TRBJ1-4, with TRBD1 matching over 8 bases. Germline V lookup: CDR1 SGHTA, CDR2 FQGNSA. V trimming: 3 bases; J trimming: 5 bases; junction bases outside the gene matches: 2. There are 14 residues in the CDR3. The chain's CDR3 is CASSFDRGNEKLFF. DNA for the CDR3: TGTGCCAGCAGCTTCGACAGGGGAAATGAAAAACTGTTTTTT.

The J gene is TRBJ2-3, the V gene TRBV11-2; 11 nucleotides align to TRBD2. V gave up 0 bases and J gave up 1 base; unmatched junction bases: 12. Germline V gene lookup returns CDR1 SGHAT and CDR2 FQNNGV. The CDR3 sequence is 20 residues long. The DNA for the CDR3 is TGTGCCAGCAGCTTAGATTCGCTATTAGCGGGAGGGATTGGCACAGATACGCAGTATTTT. Translation gives CASSLDSLLAGGIGTDTQYF.

V is TRBV4-1 and J is TRBJ2-1; 7 nucleotides line up with TRBD1. J lost 2 bases, V lost 3 bases, and 7 bases had no gene match. Germline V gene sequence: CDR1 MGHRA, CDR2 YSYEKL. The CDR3 is made up of 16 amino acids. CDR3 amino acids: CASSQASGTAYNEQFF. The CDR3 region has the DNA TGCGCCAGCAGCCAGGCTTCTGGGACAGCCTACAATGAGCAGTTCTTC.

The table lists this clone with a few counts. The V and J genes are TRBV5-1 and TRBJ1-1; unclear D gene. Germline CDR1 SGHRS, CDR2 YFSETQ. Trimming left V 4 bases short and J 5 bases short, with 15 bases between. The CDR3 has 14 amino acids. CDR3 in amino acids: CASSPPRAGTEAFF. CDR3 DNA sequence: TGCGCCAGCAGCCCCCCCAGAGCCGGGACTGAAGCTTTCTTT.

CDR3: CASSSRDSSEQYV. The CDR3 DNA reads TGTGCCAGCTCATCGCGGGACAGTTCCGAGCAGTACGTC. This rearrangement joins TRBV18 to TRBJ2-7; D possibly corresponds to TRBD1 (7 bases). The CDR3 is 13 amino acids. V lost 5 bases and J lost 6, with 14 bases in between. CDR1 and CDR2 from the germline V gene are KGHSH and LQKENI.

This clone has more than one count but fewer than ten. This chain links TRBV29-1 with TRBJ2-3; D may match TRBD1 or TRBD2 (6 bases each). The CDR3 contains 16 residues. V gave up 4 bases and J gave up 2 bases, with 19 bases separating them. Per the germline V gene, CDR1 is SQVTM and CDR2 is ANQGSEA. CDR3: CSVVNSPGAFTDTQYF. The CDR3, as DNA: TGCAGCGTTGTAAATTCTCCGGGGGCTTTCACAGATACGCAGTATTTT.

This clone appeared a few times. The chain recombines TRBV7-2 with TRBJ2-2, with TRBD2 as a possible D gene (5 bases). The CDR3 totals 15 residues. Trimming removed 3 bases at V and 1 base at J, with 9 bases between. CDR1 and CDR2 from the germline V gene are SGHTA and FQGNSA. The CDR3 DNA sequence: TGTGCCAGCAGCTTCTCTAGCATGAACACCGGGGAGCTGTTTTTT. It is translated as CASSFSSMNTGELFF.

The chain employs TRBV7-9 and TRBJ2-5, with D possibly TRBD2 on 6 matching bases. The CDR3 has 13 residues. V was trimmed by 5 bases and J by 5 bases, leaving 12 bases between them. Germline V CDR1 and CDR2: SEHNR, FQNEAQ (reference sequence). The CDR3: CASSPGGMETQYF. The CDR3 nucleotides are TGTGCCAGCAGCCCCGGGGGTATGGAGACCCAGTACTTC.

This clone was counted a few times. The identical CDR3 is also encoded by other nucleotide sequences in the sample. The chain carries TRBV29-1 and TRBJ2-5; 8 bases line up with TRBD1. V was pared by 6 bases and J by 1 base, with 1 base of the junction left unmatched. CDR1 and CDR2 from the germline V gene are SQVTM and ANQGSEA. The CDR3 runs to 12 residues. This CDR3 is CSVTGAQETQYF. The CDR3 DNA follows: TGCAGCGTGACAGGGGCCCAAGAGACCCAGTACTTC.